The 9 T cell receptor beta chains in this list originate from one sample, sequenced in a study of blood T cell repertoires in COVID-19. Using immunoSEQ multiplex PCR, the repertoire was profiled, and TCRdb retains in-frame clones only, with some absent. The table has roughly 410,000 clones, roughly 90% seen once. Sample: peripheral blood. The receptors derive from a man between 40 and 49 years old with acute or convalescent COVID-19.

V gene TRBV7-3 combines with J gene TRBJ2-1; possible D gene TRBD2, 6 bases. Between the trimmed V and J ends, which lost 5 bases and 1 base, there was a span of 12 bases. The CDR3 consists of 15 residues. Germline CDR1 and CDR2: SGHTA and FQGTGA. This CDR3 is CASSQGGESYNEQFF. The CDR3, as DNA: TGTGCCAGCAGCCAAGGCGGGGAATCCTACAATGAGCAGTTCTTC.

The genes are TRBV6-2 or TRBV6-3 and TRBJ1-1; no clear D. CDR1 and CDR2 from the germline V gene are MNHEY and SVGEGT. V shed 3 bases and J shed 4 bases, with 9 bases lying between them. The CDR3 has 13 amino acids. The CDR3 DNA reads as TGTGCCAGCAGTTATCCCCGGGGCACTGAAGCTTTCTTT. It is translated as CASSYPRGTEAFF.

V is TRBV5-1 and J is TRBJ2-7; tentative D call: TRBD1 (6 bases). V dropped 4 bases and J dropped 9 bases, with 11 bases sitting between them. This CDR3 spans 11 amino acids. From germline, CDR1 is SGHRS and CDR2 YFSETQ. CDR3 loop: CASSQQGRQYF. The CDR3 bases are TGCGCCAGCAGCCAACAGGGAAGGCAGTACTTC.

The chain has TRBV10-2 and TRBJ2-1; tentatively, D is TRBD2 (5 bases). V dropped 6 bases and J dropped 8 bases, with 11 bases sitting between them. In germline, CDR1 is WSHSY, CDR2 SAAADI. The CDR3 has 12 residues. The CDR3 is CASSPSGHEQFF. In DNA, the CDR3 is TGCGCCAGCAGCCCCAGCGGCCATGAGCAGTTCTTC.

In its sample, this clone was seen a few times. The CDR3 spells CASSQVAGFTGELFF. The CDR3 nucleotides read TGCGCCAGCAGCCAAGTTGCGGGTTTCACCGGGGAGCTGTTTTTT. The rearrangement links TRBV4-1 to TRBJ2-2; D perhaps matches TRBD2 (5 bases). This CDR3 comprises 15 residues. CDR1 MGHRA and CDR2 YSYEKL come from the germline V gene. V gave up 1 base and J gave up 4 bases, with 10 bases separating them.

The chain joins TRBV11-2 to TRBJ1-5; D not certain. There are 14 residues in the CDR3. The V gene's germline CDR1 is SGHAT and CDR2 FQNNGV. V lost 1 base to trimming and J lost 9 bases, with 13 bases between them. The CDR3 DNA reads as TGTGCCAGCAGCTTAGGGGGAGATCAATGGCCCCAGCATTTT. Its protein product is CASSLGGDQWPQHF.

The rearrangement links TRBV5-4 to TRBJ1-1, with D tentatively TRBD1 (6 bases). This CDR3 contains 17 residues. In germline, CDR1 is SGHNT, CDR2 YYREEE (reference sequence). The ends were cut back, 2 bases at V and 1 base at J, with 18 bases in the middle. CDR3 DNA: TGTGCCAGCAGCTTAGGCTTAGGGGGAAGTGGGAACACTGAAGCTTTCTTT. It yields the protein CASSLGLGGSGNTEAFF.

The chain is built from TRBV6-5 and TRBJ1-3; perhaps TRBD1 as D (6 bases). From germline, CDR1 is MNHEY and CDR2 SVGAGI. There are 14 residues in the CDR3. Between the trimmed V and J ends, which lost 2 bases and 3 bases, there was a span of 8 bases. CDR3 bases: TGTGCCAGCAGTTACGACAGGAATGGAAACACCATATATTTT. Translating gives CASSYDRNGNTIYF.

The rearrangement joins TRBV18 to TRBJ2-6; TRBD1 aligns across 7 bases. With V trimmed by 4 bases and J by 0 bases, 12 bases remained unmatched. Germline V gives CDR1 KGHSH, CDR2 LQKENI. The CDR3 sequence is 19 residues long. CDR3 in amino acids: CASSLIRTGDSSGANVLTF. The CDR3 DNA is TGTGCCAGCTCACTTATTCGGACAGGCGACAGCTCTGGGGCCAACGTCCTGACTTTC. The whole variable domain, remainder taken from reference TRBV18 and TRBJ2-6, is NAGVMQNPRHLVRRRGQEARLRCSPMKGHSHVYWYRQLPEEGLKFMVYLQKENIIDESGMPKERFSAEFPKEGPSILRIQQVVRGDSAAYFCASSLIRTGDSSGANVLTFGAGSRLTVL.